This T cell receptor (beta chain) is drawn from a study of Ad26.COV2.S vaccination and SARS-CoV-2 variants. Study information: Enrolled in COV1001, the donor was in the Ad26.COV2.S trial arm, which received the vaccine.

The data were produced by immunoSEQ multiplex PCR, yet TCRdb's version contains in-frame clones alone and is incomplete. This table holds about 480,000 clones, roughly nine tenths found once. Treatment denoted: roughly 20 received Ad26.COV2.S at low or high dose, single or two shots; roughly 5 received placebo; per-sample allocation not given. Sample collection was performed on day 63 after the first vaccine or placebo injection. Wuhan-strain spike was delivered by a replication-incompetent Ad26 vector. CDR1 and CDR2 (germline): MNHEY, SVGEGT. This CDR3 is 13 amino acids long. Trimming left V 6 bases short and J 7 bases short, with 13 bases between.

The sequence was obtained from a person aged 18 to 65 who received the Ad26.COV2.S COVID-19 vaccine or a placebo. The sample here was peripheral blood, taken in a trial of Ad26.COV2.S vaccine versus placebo. The chain carries TRBV6-2 or TRBV6-3 and TRBJ1-5; D call uncertain. The CDR3 protein is CASSNTMIQPQHF. Here the CDR3 DNA reads TGTGCCAGCAGCAATACTATGATCCAGCCCCAGCATTTT.